This T cell receptor (beta chain) came from a study of cytomegalovirus exposure and HLA in healthy donors (dated by TCRdb to about 2017). General notes on the study: An earlier analysis of some 620 of the donors reported approximately 300 Gb of sequence data and 117 million unique TCR beta sequences obtained from approximately 180 million T cells. An early release that covered 500 to 800 HLA-typed donors contained approximately 300 gigabases of sequencing data and tens of millions of unique TCR sequences. The genetic ancestry cluster associated with self-reported Caucasian donors included about four fifths of the roughly 380 genotyped donors. The aim of the study was to test whether cataloging public T cell receptors could identify signatures of past pathogen exposure. The study used immunosequencing to profile the T cell repertoires of approximately 690 subjects and linked those repertoires to cytomegalovirus serostatus. A separate validation cohort of approximately 130 different subjects was used in addition to the roughly 700-subject first cohort. The study combined high-throughput TCR immunosequencing, statistical association of individual TCRs with disease status, and machine learning to predict cytomegalovirus infection status. A later analysis re-analyzed previously published TCR beta repertoires from hundreds of donors and added high-resolution HLA genotyping to study TCR occurrence patterns. In the later analysis, no new phenotypic data were used to find candidate immune exposures; instead, reliance was placed on TCR beta sequences and their occurrence across donors. In an earlier analysis of roughly 540 of the donors, high-throughput TCR beta sequencing was used to judge whether each TCR beta V gene segment behaved as functional or pseudogenic. Alongside the repertoire data, information on donor age, sex, ethnicity and CMV serostatus was compiled. A later genetic analysis used genome-wide SNP genotypes for about 65% of the roughly 670 donors, treating that subset as a discovery cohort. All discovery cohort repertoires had been generated using a single sequencing platform. HLA typing covered class I and class II loci at four-digit resolution. Typing coverage varied by locus: roughly 620-630 donors for A, B, C, DRB1 and DQB1; 500 to 550 for DQA1; approximately 610 for DPA1; roughly 450 for DPB1. Because of strong linkage in the cohort, a few DR-DQ haplotypes were treated as single units for association and clustering. Among roughly 400 genotyped donors of the cohort, an average of around 250,000 unique TCR beta nucleotide sequences was sequenced per donor, of which 15% to 20% were non-productive.

The cohort consisted of some 670 healthy bone marrow donors. At the time of sampling, all cohort members were nominally healthy, though unrecorded immune exposures were likely present. The donor was CMV seropositive and belonged to the group of 250 to 300 seropositive cohort members. A peripheral blood sample was provided by each donor, and peripheral blood mononuclear cells were used for TCR beta sequencing. The Qiagen DNeasy Blood Extraction Kit was used to extract genomic DNA from the blood cell samples. The junction shows trimming of 4 bases on V and 8 bases on J, plus 18 bases between the germline ends. The CDR3 has 14 amino acids, counting the end cysteine and phenylalanine. Only CDR3 DNA is held: 42 bases, read in frame from base 1. The germline V gene encodes CDR1 SGHDT and CDR2 YYEEEE. The library was built by means of the immunoSEQ multiplex PCR assay. For the multiplex PCR, a mixture combining 60 forward primers for TCR Vbeta segments and 13 reverse primers for TCR Jbeta segments was used. A multiplex PCR assay on genomic DNA amplified the CDR3 region of rearranged TCR beta genes. Amplified TCR beta libraries were sequenced as 87-base-pair reads on the Illumina HiSeq System. The authors processed their data as follows. A later analysis tallied approximately 87 million unique TCR beta chains across the 666 repertoires, and 10 million to 11 million of those chains were shared by two or more donors. Raw reads were error-corrected and collapsed into unique sequences by a nearest-neighbor algorithm in which closely related sequences were merged to remove PCR and sequencing errors. V, D and J gene segments were assigned by aligning CDR3 sequences to IMGT reference sequences. For a sequence to be retained, a match of at least six nucleotides to both a V gene segment and a J gene segment was required. Rearrangements were classified as productive when the CDR3 lacked stop codons and remained in frame with V and J, and all other rearrangements were classified as non-productive. Following IMGT convention, CDR3 was defined as the stretch from the second conserved V-encoded cysteine to the conserved J-encoded phenylalanine. The earlier analysis of more than 450 of the donors excluded sequences that lacked an unambiguous match to a single V gene segment. In an earlier analysis of several hundred of the donors, a V segment was called functional when productive rearrangements were above 56.7%, and segregating when the standard deviation between donors exceeded 5%. To diagnose cytomegalovirus status from the catalog of TCR beta chain sequences, a statistical classification framework was built. In a later analysis, TCR nucleotide sequences were compared against IMGT/GENE-DB human TR gene sequences so that V and J genes could be assigned. A later analysis assigned CDR3 sequences and most-parsimonious VDJ recombination scenarios with the TCRdist pipeline. In a later analysis, each TCR beta chain was defined by its CDR3 amino acid sequence together with its V-gene family, and reads lacking a unique V-gene family were excluded. As a way to deal with suspected cross-contamination and a sequencing artifact, a later analysis dropped over 550 nucleotide sequences that were highly shared and had low generation probability. In a later analysis, a clonal expansion index was calculated for each public chain from normalized within-repertoire ranks of inferred template counts. In a later analysis, generation probabilities were computed using a VDJ recombination model fitted to out-of-frame rearrangements, and the results were checked against IGoR. In a later analysis, TCR-TCR, TCR-HLA and TCR-CMV co-occurrence was scored with hypergeometric tests, and a repertoire-size bias correction was applied to TCR pairs. In a later analysis, false discovery rates were estimated by permuting HLA or CMV assignments 20 times. A later analysis grouped co-occurring TCRs with DBSCAN, adding TCRdist sequence similarity when clustering within HLA-allele-positive subsets. Repertoires with fewer than 30,000 or more than 120,000 public chains, plus five repertoires with anomalous nucleotide sharing, were excluded from co-occurrence clustering. Entries here come from immuneACCESS through TCRdb and include only in-frame sequences with V and J called. Some clones fail to appear in such tables; in the studies checked, an unresolved V gene covers under half of the shortfall, and the cause of the remainder is unknown. V, J and clone size reflect that table, while D and trimming were determined from the DNA. Present in this sample are about 140,000 clones, 70% to 85% of which were seen just once. The biggest ten clones account for around 7% of the sample.

To note about this clone: The antigen it recognizes is unknown. No quality values exist for individual bases; no much larger clone is one base distant.

Results and caveats for the whole study, not just this receptor: A later genetic analysis associated a missense DCLRE1C variant with V-gene and J-gene trimming of TCR beta chains, and an independent cohort replicated the association. Because HLA typing was unavailable for some donors at each locus, only the typed subset was used in association tests. The classifier was reported to diagnose cytomegalovirus status with high specificity and sensitivity in both the original cohort and the validation cohort. Only TCR beta chains were sequenced in this cohort, and the absence of alpha or paired-chain data limited detectable features. The authors suggested that the approach could potentially be extended to other disease states and immunological phenotypes. Correlated functional status among segregating V segments might reflect linkage disequilibrium, but an unknown experimental factor could not be ruled out. In a later analysis, the rate of TCR association differed among HLA loci, with DRB1 alleles having the most associated TCRs and HLA-C alleles having the fewest. CMV serostatus was the only immune exposure information available for the cohort. A later analysis reported that several top co-occurrence clusters appeared linked to parvovirus B19, influenza, CMV and Epstein-Barr virus. When HLA alleles, especially DR and DQ, strongly co-occurred, attributing TCR associations to individual alleles was difficult. Because counts were too low, some 16 rarely observed V segments, including chromosome 9 orphons, were excluded from the earlier analysis of some 590 of the donors. The study gave a list of some 150 TCR beta chains associated with cytomegalovirus. At a false discovery rate of 0.05, a later analysis linked roughly 17,000 TCR beta sequences to specific HLA alleles. A further reported finding was that TCR beta sequences accurately predicted the HLA-A and HLA-B alleles for most subjects in the first cohort. According to a later genetic analysis, donors in an Asian-associated ancestry cluster had fewer N-insertions in productive TCRs than the approximately 710-donor mean. An earlier analysis of 587 of the donors showed that most TCR beta V segments appeared in productive rearrangements either about 90% or about 30% of the time, which broadly matched IMGT annotations. Sequencing depth was assumed to be roughly uniform across donors in the presence/absence analyses, though that assumption may not hold. A later analysis found that HLA-associated TCR beta chains were more clonally expanded and had lower generation probabilities than equally common non-associated chains. In vitro tests confirmed that a few of the cytomegalovirus-associated TCR beta chains recognize cytomegalovirus antigens. The sequencing pipeline was judged likely to have produced a cluster of highly shared sequence variants as a technical artifact. While some public TCRs were present in many individuals, most TCR sequences turned up only very rarely across donors. Because the 87-base-pair reads could not distinguish some IMGT-functional V segments, including TRBV6-2 and TRBV6-3, those segments were excluded. In a later analysis, most CMV-associated TCR beta chains were found to appear HLA-restricted, with HLA associations seemingly driven largely by CMV exposure.

The clonotype originates from a man aged 35 to 55 in good health and CMV-seropositive. The sample taken for sequencing was PBMCs. The chain was built from TRBV5-6 and TRBJ1-2; a tentative D match to TRBD1 spans 6 bases. The DNA is TGTGCCAGCAGCCCGACAGGACATCTACGGGGCTACACCTTC. It codes for CASSPTGHLRGYTF.